This TCR beta chain was sequenced for a study of cytomegalovirus exposure and HLA in healthy donors. Study-level results: The dataset shows that most TCR sequences were rare, while some public TCRs occurred in many donors.

With 60 Vbeta and 13 Jbeta primers, the PCR was carried out. Clones were sequenced by immunoSEQ multiplex PCR, and TCRdb holds only the in-frame ones, with some missing. This sample has about 72,000 clones; roughly four fifths occur once, and the top ten carry 6.5% to 7%. Trimming took 4 bases from V and 4 from J; bases not matched to a gene: 6. Germline assignment: CDR1 KGHSH and CDR2 LQKENI. The CDR3 has 15 residues. With respect to this clone: The antigen remains unidentified.

The V and J genes are TRBV18 and TRBJ2-1, with TRBD1 matching over 8 bases. Sequencing used PBMCs. This sequence was found in a human donor in good health. The CDR3 coding sequence is TGTGCCAGCTCACTGGGGACAGGAAGTTACAATGAGCAGTTCTTC. Translated: CASSLGTGSYNEQFF. Based on the CDR3 plus reference TRBV18 and TRBJ2-1, the full variable domain is NAGVMQNPRHLVRRRGQEARLRCSPMKGHSHVYWYRQLPEEGLKFMVYLQKENIIDESGMPKERFSAEFPKEGPSILRIQQVVRGDSAAYFCASSLGTGSYNEQFFGPGTRLTVL.